The sample holds many counts of the clone carrying this T cell receptor beta chain. TCRdb used MiXCR to reprocess the 5' RACE reads, holding one entry per CDR3 protein. The sample has about 75,000 distinct CDR3 sequences, about 7.2% seen once. Trimming pared 4 bases from V and 4 bases from J, leaving 14 bases between. The CDR3 has 15 amino acids. CDR1 LGHNA and CDR2 YNFKEQ come from the germline V gene. These data are taken from a study of T cells after yellow fever vaccination. The chain carries TRBV4-2 and TRBJ2-1, with a tentative D call TRBD2 (5 bases). This clonotype was obtained from a man between 18 and 35 years old who received the YFV17D yellow fever vaccine. This specimen consisted of CD8+ T cells sorted from PBMCs, obtained about 10 days after the first yellow fever vaccination. The CDR3 region has the DNA TGTGCCAGCAGCCCTAGTCAGGAGCGGTACAATGAGCAGTTCTTC. It translates to CASSPSQERYNEQFF.